This T cell receptor beta chain was profiled in a study of PD-1 blockade in classical Hodgkin lymphoma. Study observations and caveats: Healthy donors were reported to have higher baseline TCR diversity than newly diagnosed patients.

Every patient had relapsed following autologous stem cell transplantation, and cohorts differed in brentuximab vedotin exposure. By magnetic negative selection, CD8+ T cells were isolated from the thawed PBMCs. In this sample, this clone is large. Its antigen is not known. Libraries were prepared by immunoSEQ multiplex PCR; TCRdb keeps only in-frame clonotypes and omits some of them. This sample yields around 6,100 clones, of which approximately 54% are seen a single time; nearly 15% belongs to the top ten. CDR3 length equals 14 residues. CDR1 is SGHRS and CDR2 is YFSETQ in the germline V gene. Trimming at V came to 3 bases and at J to 5 bases, leaving 6 bases not matched to a gene.

The TCR originated in a human donor with classical Hodgkin lymphoma. Sequenced here: CD8+ T cells from blood, sampled at baseline. The chain joins TRBV5-1 to TRBJ2-5, with 8 bases that match TRBD2. The DNA of the CDR3 is TGCGCCAGCAGCTCGGGACTAGTTGGGGAGACCCAGTACTTC. The encoded protein is CASSSGLVGETQYF. Full variable domain (remainder filled in from reference TRBV5-1 and TRBJ2-5): KAGVTQTPRYLIKTRGQQVTLSCSPISGHRSVSWYQQTPGQGLQFLFEYFSETQRNKGNFPGRFSGRQFSNSRSEMNVSTLELGDSALYLCASSSGLVGETQYFGPGTRLLVL.